The rows below give T cell receptor beta chains drawn from one sample of a study of control samples from healthy donors and cancer patients. Measured with immunoSEQ multiplex PCR; TCRdb has only the in-frame clones, and not every one. The sample consists of 180,000 or so clones, 90% to 95% of them appearing once. Specimen: blood. The receptors derive from a woman in her 30s in good health. Each CDR3 is given with its conserved first and last residue. The D gene is left open where the match is weak. Expanded clones are given a class, and other clones once, few, many or no size at all.

d_gene,abundance,j_gene,v_gene,CDR3aa,CDR3nt
-,-,TRBJ1-3,TRBV7-2,CASSAQSSGNTIYF,TGTGCCAGCAGCGCCCAGAGCTCTGGAAACACCATATATTTT
-,once,TRBJ2-2,TRBV4-2,CASSQDRSGVGELFF,TGTGCCAGCAGCCAAGATCGTTCCGGGGTCGGGGAGCTGTTTTTT
-,once,TRBJ1-1,TRBV2,CASSRERAAWNTEAFF,TGTGCCAGCAGTAGAGAAAGGGCCGCTTGGAACACTGAAGCTTTCTTT
TRBD1,-,TRBJ2-7,TRBV7-2,CASSFRQGAYEQYF,TGTGCCAGCAGCTTTAGACAGGGTGCCTACGAGCAGTACTTC
-,-,TRBJ1-3,TRBV12-3/TRBV12-4,CASSLRQGNTIYF,TGTGCCAGCAGTTTACGACAGGGAAACACCATATATTTT
-,-,TRBJ2-5,TRBV6-1,CASSEAETGAETQYF,TGTGCCAGCAGTGAAGCGGAGACAGGAGCAGAGACCCAGTACTTC
-,once,TRBJ2-1,TRBV2,CASSVYNEQFF,TGTGCCAGCAGTGTTTACAATGAGCAGTTCTTC
TRBD2,-,TRBJ2-3,TRBV18,CASSLAGVVTDTQYF,TGTGCCAGCTCACTAGCGGGGGTGGTCACAGATACGCAGTATTTT
TRBD2,-,TRBJ2-3,TRBV6-4,CASSGSGTDTQYF,TGTGCCAGTAGCGGGAGTGGCACAGATACGCAGTATTTT
TRBD1,-,TRBJ1-6,TRBV18,CASSPDTGTGNSPLHF,TGTGCCAGCTCACCAGATACCGGGACAGGGAATTCACCCCTCCACTTT
-,-,TRBJ1-2,TRBV15,CATSRAQTANYGYTF,TGTGCCACCAGCAGAGCCCAGACAGCTAACTATGGCTACACCTTC
-,once,TRBJ2-3,TRBV18,CASSPPTTDTQYF,TGTGCCAGCTCACCACCGACCACAGATACGCAGTATTTT
TRBD1,-,TRBJ1-6,TRBV19,CASIDRDSPLHF,TGTGCCAGTATCGACAGGGATTCACCCCTCCACTTT
TRBD2,once,TRBJ2-7,TRBV7-9,CASSLAGREGYEQYF,TGTGCCAGCAGCTTAGCTGGCAGGGAGGGGTACGAGCAGTACTTC
TRBD1,-,TRBJ1-6,TRBV27,CASSPFDRGRSPLHF,TGTGCCAGCAGTCCCTTCGACAGGGGGCGGTCACCCCTCCACTTT
-,-,TRBJ2-1,TRBV20-1,CSASDRVSSYNEQFF,TGCAGTGCTAGTGATCGGGTTAGCTCCTACAATGAGCAGTTCTTC
TRBD1,-,TRBJ2-2,TRBV7-3,CASSLGTGYTGELFF,TGTGCCAGCAGCTTAGGGACAGGATACACCGGGGAGCTGTTTTTT
TRBD2,-,TRBJ2-1,TRBV4-1,CASSQLAGGVDEQFF,TGCGCCAGCAGCCAACTAGCGGGGGGGGTGGATGAGCAGTTCTTC
-,-,TRBJ1-6,TRBV5-6,CASSAGTYNSPLHF,TGTGCCAGCAGCGCAGGGACCTATAATTCACCCCTCCACTTT
-,-,TRBJ1-6,TRBV28,CASSPRATYNSPLHF,TGTGCCAGCAGTCCCAGGGCCACCTATAATTCACCCCTCCACTTT
TRBD1,-,TRBJ2-7,TRBV5-8,CASSPGTGSYEQYF,TGTGCCAGCAGCCCCGGGACAGGATCCTACGAGCAGTACTTC
-,-,TRBJ1-1,TRBV9,CASSVAPSSLNTEAFF,TGTGCCAGCAGCGTAGCCCCTTCCAGCCTGAACACTGAAGCTTTCTTT
TRBD2,-,TRBJ2-1,TRBV11-2,CASSTRTSAWHEQFF,TGTGCCAGCAGCACCCGGACTAGCGCTTGGCATGAGCAGTTCTTC
TRBD1,once,TRBJ2-7,TRBV5-8,CASSPFDRGQYF,TGTGCCAGCAGCCCCTTCGACAGGGGGCAGTACTTC
-,-,TRBJ1-1,TRBV25-1,CASSEWKGGNTEAFF,TGTGCCAGCAGTGAATGGAAGGGGGGGAACACTGAAGCTTTCTTT
-,-,TRBJ1-2,TRBV6-1,CASSERYGYTF,TGTGCCAGCAGTGAACGCTATGGCTACACCTTC
-,once,TRBJ1-5,TRBV7-9,CASSLGNQPQHF,TGTGCCAGCAGCTTAGGGAATCAGCCCCAGCATTTT
TRBD2,once,TRBJ2-1,TRBV18,CASSPPSGGAYNEQFF,TGTGCCAGCTCACCACCTAGCGGGGGGGCGTACAATGAGCAGTTCTTC
TRBD2,once,TRBJ2-1,TRBV11-3,CASSRTSNEQFF,TGTGCCAGCAGCAGGACTAGCAATGAGCAGTTCTTC
-,few,TRBJ2-3,TRBV6-4,CASSDSGGTTTQYF,TGTGCCAGCAGTGACTCAGGGGGAACTACTACGCAGTATTTT
TRBD1,-,TRBJ1-3,TRBV28,CASSPDRAGNTIYF,TGTGCCAGCAGTCCGGACAGGGCTGGAAACACCATATATTTT
-,-,TRBJ1-1,TRBV5-1,CASSRSGGGNPEAFF,TGCGCCAGCAGCAGATCAGGCGGGGGAAACCCTGAAGCTTTCTTT
TRBD1,once,TRBJ1-1,TRBV4-1,CASSRQGGTEAFF,TGCGCCAGCAGCCGACAGGGGGGGACTGAAGCTTTCTTT
TRBD1,-,TRBJ1-6,TRBV19,CASSPGQGASPLHF,TGTGCCAGTAGTCCGGGACAGGGGGCTTCACCCCTCCACTTT
TRBD2,-,TRBJ2-2,TRBV28,CASSPPSGRTTGELFF,TGTGCCAGCAGTCCACCTAGCGGGAGGACCACCGGGGAGCTGTTTTTT
TRBD2,once,TRBJ2-7,TRBV6-6,CASSAGLAGFYEQYF,TGTGCCAGCAGTGCGGGACTAGCGGGGTTCTACGAGCAGTACTTC
-,-,TRBJ1-2,TRBV6-1,CASSESSNYGYTF,TGTGCCAGCAGTGAATCCAGTAACTATGGCTACACCTTC
TRBD1,-,TRBJ2-2,TRBV19,CASSLQGIGELFF,TGTGCCAGTAGTCTACAGGGGATCGGGGAGCTGTTTTTT
-,-,TRBJ2-3,TRBV6-6,CASRDQGGGTDTQYF,TGTGCCAGCAGGGACCAGGGGGGTGGCACAGATACGCAGTATTTT
-,few,TRBJ1-6,TRBV3-1/TRBV3-2,CASSQADTNSPLHF,TGTGCCAGCAGCCAAGCTGACACTAATTCACCCCTCCACTTT
-,once,TRBJ2-2,TRBV19,CASSQSGTGELFF,TGTGCCAGTAGTCAGAGCGGGACCGGGGAGCTGTTTTTT
-,-,TRBJ1-2,TRBV30,CAWSGGVGYTF,TGTGCCTGGAGTGGAGGGGTCGGCTACACCTTC
TRBD1,-,TRBJ1-1,TRBV5-1,CASSLWGQGAGTEAFF,TGCGCCAGCAGCTTGTGGGGACAGGGGGCCGGCACTGAAGCTTTCTTT
-,-,TRBJ2-7,TRBV10-3,CAISKTYEQYF,TGTGCCATCAGCAAAACCTACGAGCAGTACTTC
-,-,TRBJ1-2,TRBV4-1,CASSQDRGPSYGYTF,TGCGCCAGCAGCCAAGATCGGGGTCCCTCCTATGGCTACACCTTC
TRBD1,-,TRBJ2-7,TRBV7-9,CASSYRGPSYEQYF,TGTGCCAGCAGCTACAGGGGGCCCTCCTACGAGCAGTACTTC
-,once,TRBJ2-7,TRBV7-9,CASSLDGGLRFYEQYF,TGTGCCAGCAGCTTAGACGGGGGCCTTAGGTTTTACGAGCAGTACTTC
-,-,TRBJ1-4,TRBV6-6,CASSYQGGEKLFF,TGTGCCAGCAGTTACCAGGGCGGAGAAAAACTGTTTTTT
-,-,TRBJ1-3,TRBV10-3,CAISDGGGNTIYF,TGTGCCATCAGTGACGGGGGGGGGAACACCATATATTTT
TRBD2,-,TRBJ2-7,TRBV9,CASSVGGTSVYEQYF,TGTGCCAGCAGCGTAGGAGGGACTAGCGTCTACGAGCAGTACTTC
-,-,TRBJ2-4,TRBV3-1/TRBV3-2,CASSQGARAKNIQYF,TGTGCCAGCAGCCAGGGGGCTCGGGCCAAAAACATTCAGTACTTC
-,-,TRBJ1-1,TRBV5-6,CASSLGALNSEAFF,TGTGCCAGCAGCTTGGGGGCCCTGAACTCTGAAGCTTTCTTT
-,-,TRBJ2-1,TRBV9,CASSVKEGSYNEQFF,TGTGCCAGCAGCGTAAAAGAGGGGTCCTACAATGAGCAGTTCTTC